The 25 T cell receptor beta chains given below trace back to one sample, sequenced in a study of T-cell memory formation after mild COVID-19. TCRdb independently ran MiXCR on the 5' RACE reads; one entry per CDR3 protein. The table includes approximately 100,000 distinct CDR3 sequences, approximately 17% detected once. Input material: PBMCs or a T cell subset sorted from them (not recorded which). These receptors originate from an adult woman who had mild COVID-19 (a few samples of this study predate the infection). Cell type and time point are not known.

The chain employs TRBV27 and TRBJ2-7; perhaps D is TRBD1 or TRBD2 (5 bases each). The germline V gene has CDR1 MNHEY and CDR2 SMNVEV (reference sequence). The CDR3 has 13 amino acids. With 0 bases removed from V and 6 bases from J, the gap between germline ends came to 9 bases. The CDR3 coding sequence is TGTGCCAGCAGTTTATCCCCCGGGGCCGAGCAGTACTTC. It codes for CASSLSPGAEQYF.

The chain has TRBV7-9 and TRBJ2-7; TRBD1 might be the D (6 bases). This CDR3 has 18 residues. Germline V gene lookup returns CDR1 SEHNR and CDR2 FQNEAQ (reference sequence). With 1 base removed from V and 2 bases from J, the gap between germline ends came to 21 bases. Here the CDR3 DNA reads TGTGCCAGCAGCTTAGGCCCCTCCTCCCGGGACACTCCCTACGAGCAGTACTTC. It encodes CASSLGPSSRDTPYEQYF.

V usage is TRBV21-1 and J usage is TRBJ2-4; the table assigns TRBD1, which was not confirmed against the DNA. TRBV21-1 is designated a pseudogene. This CDR3 spans 18 amino acids. The CDR3, as DNA: TGTGCCAGCAGCAAAGCTGACAGGGCTTCGCTAGCCAAAAACATTCAGTACTTC. This encodes CASSKADRASLAKNIQYF.

The chain joins TRBV2 to TRBJ2-1, with 10 bases lining up with TRBD2. Trimming at V came to 3 bases and at J to 7 bases, leaving 6 bases not matched to a gene. CDR3 length equals 15 residues. CDR1 is SNHLY, CDR2 FYNNEI, per germline. The CDR3 protein is CASSDLLSGRNEQFF. CDR3 in DNA: TGTGCCAGCAGTGACCTCCTTAGCGGGAGGAATGAGCAGTTCTTC.

The sample holds a few counts of this clonotype. The chain combines TRBV24-1 with TRBJ2-7, with 8 bases matching TRBD1. With 4 bases clipped from V and 3 bases from J, the junction kept 13 bases outside the gene matches. The germline V gene has CDR1 KGHDR and CDR2 SFDVKD. There are 17 residues in the CDR3. CDR3 sequence: CATSDQGQAIPFYEQYF. In DNA, the CDR3 is TGTGCCACCAGTGACCAGGGACAGGCCATACCATTCTACGAGCAGTACTTC.

The sample holds a few counts of this clonotype. J is TRBJ2-1 and V is TRBV27; D is unresolved. Trimming stripped 4 bases from V and 5 bases from J, with 12 bases between. The germline CDR1 and CDR2 sequences are MNHEY and SMNVEV (reference sequence). The CDR3 runs 14 residues. This chain's CDR3 is CASSSAQLDNEQFF. DNA of the CDR3: TGTGCCAGCAGTTCCGCCCAGCTCGACAATGAGCAGTTCTTC.

The chain uses TRBV19 and TRBJ2-1; D unresolved. Trimming pared 3 bases from V and 5 bases from J, leaving 14 bases between. This CDR3 region has 15 residues. CDR1 and CDR2 (germline): LNHDA, SQIVND (reference sequence). CDR3 amino acids: CASSMSEIRNNEQFF. CDR3 bases: TGTGCCAGTAGTATGTCCGAGATCAGGAACAATGAGCAGTTCTTC.

This clonotype was recorded a few times. V is TRBV9 and J is TRBJ2-7; tentative D call: TRBD2 (7 bases). The CDR3 runs to 15 residues. Deletions cut 3 bases from V and 0 bases from J, with 13 bases between. Germline CDR1 reads SGDLS; CDR2 reads YYNGEE. The CDR3 DNA follows: TGTGCCAGCAGCGGCGGGGGCTTCCTCTCCTACGAGCAGTACTTC. Translation: CASSGGGFLSYEQYF.

This clonotype was detected only a few times. The chain uses TRBV4-1 and TRBJ1-4, with D hard to call. Germline lookup yields CDR1 MGHRA and CDR2 YSYEKL. Trimming left V 4 bases short and J 10 bases short, with 13 bases between. This CDR3 spans 13 amino acids. CDR3 DNA sequence: TGCGCCAGCAGCCCGCGGACGTTGGGAAAACTGTTTTTT. Translated, it gives CASSPRTLGKLFF.

In its sample, this clonotype was seen a few times. This chain connects TRBV7-6 to TRBJ1-1; maybe TRBD1 (5 bases). This CDR3 is built from 16 residues. Germline assignment: CDR1 SGHVS and CDR2 FNYEAQ. Deletions cut 0 bases from V and 5 bases from J, with 16 bases between. The CDR3 nucleotides read TGTGCCAGCAGCTTAGCTGGCGGGGGGGGATGGACTGAAGCTTTCTTT. It specifies CASSLAGGGGWTEAFF.

The V and J genes are TRBV20-1 and TRBJ2-7; weak D call: TRBD1 (6 bases). This CDR3 is 16 amino acids long. V was clipped by 0 bases and J by 3 bases, with 18 bases between them. Looked up from germline, CDR1 is DFQATT and CDR2 is SNEGSKA (reference sequence). The CDR3 loop is CSARDLQGDTYYEQYF. CDR3 DNA sequence: TGCAGTGCTAGAGATCTTCAAGGGGACACTTACTACGAGCAGTACTTC.

There are a few counts of this clonotype. V usage is TRBV4-1 and J usage is TRBJ1-2; 9 bases map to TRBD1. CDR3 length: 16 amino acids. Germline V gene data show CDR1 as MGHRA and CDR2 as YSYEKL. V lost 4 bases to trimming and J lost 5 bases; unmatched junction nucleotides: 11. The CDR3 region is CASSPDTGGAWYGYTF. Here the CDR3 DNA reads TGCGCCAGCAGCCCGGATACAGGGGGCGCTTGGTATGGCTACACCTTC.

The chain employs TRBV7-8 and TRBJ2-5, with D maybe TRBD2 (7 bases). This CDR3 contains 15 residues. Germline V gene data show CDR1 as SGHVS and CDR2 as FQNEAQ. V was pared by 2 bases and J by 4 bases, with 14 bases between. The CDR3 region is CASSLRGGFSETQYF. The DNA of the CDR3 is TGTGCCAGCAGCTTAAGGGGGGGTTTTTCAGAGACCCAGTACTTC.

The rearrangement uses TRBV4-3 and TRBJ2-7, with D unclear. Trimming took off 1 base at V and 3 bases at J, with 16 bases between the two ends. Germline-derived CDR1 and CDR2 are LGHNA and YSLEER. The CDR3 sequence is 16 residues long. CDR3 in DNA: TGCGCCAGCAGCCAAGGCCCTGAGCTAGTTAGCTACGAGCAGTACTTC. Amino acid sequence: CASSQGPELVSYEQYF.

This clonotype has just a few counts. This sequence joins TRBV5-4 and TRBJ1-3, with no clear D. V dropped 0 bases and J dropped 2 bases, with 12 bases sitting between them. Germline V gene sequence: CDR1 SGHNT, CDR2 YYREEE (reference sequence). The CDR3 is 16 residues long. Written as DNA, the CDR3 is TGTGCCAGCAGCTTGGAAGGAGGGTTTGCTGGAAACACCATATATTTT. This gives the protein CASSLEGGFAGNTIYF. Filled out from reference TRBV5-4 and TRBJ1-3, the complete variable domain reads ETGVTQSPTHLIKTRGQQVTLRCSSQSGHNTVSWYQQALGQGPQFIFQYYREEENGRGNFPPRFSGLQFPNYSSELNVNALELDDSALYLCASSLEGGFAGNTIYFGEGSWLTVV.

This clonotype was seen more than once but under ten times. The gene calls are TRBV9 and TRBJ1-1; D remains unclear. The CDR3 runs to 13 residues. Trimming removed 0 bases from V and 8 bases from J, with 11 bases in between. Germline loops: CDR1 SGDLS, CDR2 YYNGEE. The CDR3 spells CASSVGLGSEAFF. The DNA of the CDR3 is TGTGCCAGCAGCGTAGGCCTAGGAAGCGAAGCTTTCTTT.

This clonotype has just a few counts. This chain links TRBV28 with TRBJ2-5, with TRBD2 identical over 8 bases. Germline V lookup: CDR1 MDHEN, CDR2 SYDVKM. This CDR3 has 15 amino acids. After removal of 7 bases from V and 4 bases from J, the junction contained 11 bases not matched to a gene. CDR3: CASTQGGGRSETQYF. The DNA for the CDR3 is TGTGCCAGCACCCAAGGCGGGGGGCGGTCAGAGACCCAGTACTTC. Using reference TRBV28 and TRBJ2-5 for the parts outside the CDR3, the full variable domain is DVKVTQSSRYLVKRTGEKVFLECVQDMDHENMFWYRQDPGLGLRLIYFSYDVKMKEKGDIPEGYSVSREKKERFSLILESASTNQTSMYLCASTQGGGRSETQYFGPGTRLLVL.

This clonotype turned up a few times. The V gene is TRBV7-9, the J gene TRBJ2-5, with 10 nucleotides matching TRBD2. The CDR3 has 14 residues. V lost 6 bases, J lost 4 bases, and 5 bases stayed unmatched. CDR1 and CDR2 (germline): SEHNR, FQNEAQ (reference sequence). For the CDR3, the DNA is TGTGCCAGCAGTTTTGGACTAGCGGCAGAGACCCAGTACTTC. It codes for CASSFGLAAETQYF.

This clonotype was observed a single time. V gene TRBV12-3 or TRBV12-4 combines with J gene TRBJ2-7; no clear D gene. The CDR3 covers 12 residues. V was clipped by 5 bases and J by 5 bases, with 10 bases between them. CDR3 in amino acids: CASSPKLNEQYF. In DNA, the CDR3 is TGTGCCAGCAGTCCCAAGTTGAACGAGCAGTACTTC.

The V gene is TRBV19, the J gene TRBJ2-7; TRBD1 or TRBD2 may be the D gene (5 bases each). The CDR3 has 13 amino acids. Trimming removed 2 bases at V and 2 bases at J, with 7 bases between. CDR1 is LNHDA and CDR2 is SQIVND in the germline V gene (reference sequence). Here the CDR3 reads CASSIRDAYEQYF. Written as DNA, the CDR3 is TGTGCCAGTAGTATACGGGACGCCTACGAGCAGTACTTC.

This clonotype was detected only once. The genes are TRBV7-2 and TRBJ2-5, with 9 bases aligning to TRBD2. The CDR3 is 15 residues long. Germline CDR1 and CDR2: SGHTA and FQGNSA. Losses at the gene ends were 5 bases for V and 4 bases for J; bases not matched to a gene: 8. CDR3 protein: CASSRSGLAGETQYF. The CDR3, as DNA: TGTGCCAGCAGCCGATCGGGACTAGCTGGAGAGACCCAGTACTTC.

The chain joins TRBV7-6 to TRBJ2-6, with D possibly being TRBD1 or TRBD2 (5 bases each). Germline V gene sequence: CDR1 SGHVS, CDR2 FNYEAQ. There are 16 residues in the CDR3. V was pared by 4 bases and J by 2 bases, with 12 bases between. CDR3 nucleotides: TGTGCCAGCAGCTCCCTCCAGGGACCTGGGGCCAACGTCCTGACTTTC. Translating gives CASSSLQGPGANVLTF. The complete variable domain, with remaining parts taken from reference TRBV7-6 and TRBJ2-6, reads GAGVSQSPRYKVTKRGQDVALRCDPISGHVSLYWYRQALGQGPEFLTYFNYEAQQDKSGLPNDRFSAERPEGSISTLTIQRTEQRDSAMYRCASSSLQGPGANVLTFGAGSRLTVL.

The chain carries TRBV29-1 and TRBJ1-1; unclear D gene. The CDR3 covers 10 residues. V lost 6 bases and J 3 bases, leaving 5 bases between the germline ends. Per the germline V gene, CDR1 is SQVTM and CDR2 is ANQGSEA. CDR3 sequence: CSVWHTEAFF. For the CDR3, the DNA is TGCAGCGTGTGGCACACTGAAGCTTTCTTT.

This clonotype has a count of ten or more. This chain links TRBV4-1 with TRBJ2-1; 8 bases fit TRBD2. V dropped 0 bases and J dropped 7; count of bases not matched to a gene: 2. The CDR3 extends over 14 amino acids. Germline V lookup: CDR1 MGHRA, CDR2 YSYEKL. The CDR3 nucleotides read TGCGCCAGCAGCCAAGAGCGGGGGGCGAATGAGCAGTTCTTC. The encoded protein is CASSQERGANEQFF.

V and J are TRBV9 and TRBJ2-2; D is uncertain. The CDR3 is 13 amino acids. The germline V gene has CDR1 SGDLS and CDR2 YYNGEE. V gave up 5 bases and J gave up 1 base, with 6 bases separating them. CDR3 sequence reads: CASRRGNTGELFF. Written as DNA, the CDR3 is TGTGCCAGCAGGCGAGGGAACACCGGGGAGCTGTTTTTT.